This T cell receptor beta chain was sequenced during a study of radiotherapy plus CTLA-4 blockade in lung cancer. Study findings and constraints: Reports state that early shifts in blood T cell clones, with interferon-beta, best predicted response.

Patients had chemo-refractory metastatic non-small-cell lung cancer and received focal radiation plus CTLA-4 blockade that used ipilimumab. The V segment lost 0 bases and the J segment 2 bases; nucleotides outside the gene matches: 6. Germline V lookup: CDR1 SGHRS, CDR2 YFSETQ. The CDR3 sequence is 16 residues long. This table comes from immunoSEQ multiplex PCR, and its TCRdb copy is limited to in-frame clones, with some not included. Counted here are 40,000 or so clones, approximately 83% occurring once; the ten biggest clones make up approximately 22%. Remarks on this clone: Antigen specificity is unknown.

The sample in question was peripheral blood, obtained from a patient treated with radiotherapy plus ipilimumab. The origin of this receptor is a human donor with non-small cell lung cancer whose response to radiotherapy plus ipilimumab could not be evaluated. The V call is TRBV5-1, the J call TRBJ2-3; 7 nucleotides match TRBD2. The CDR3 DNA reads TGCGCCAGCAGCTTGGCCGGCGCGGGAGCCACAGATACGCAGTATTTT. Translation: CASSLAGAGATDTQYF.